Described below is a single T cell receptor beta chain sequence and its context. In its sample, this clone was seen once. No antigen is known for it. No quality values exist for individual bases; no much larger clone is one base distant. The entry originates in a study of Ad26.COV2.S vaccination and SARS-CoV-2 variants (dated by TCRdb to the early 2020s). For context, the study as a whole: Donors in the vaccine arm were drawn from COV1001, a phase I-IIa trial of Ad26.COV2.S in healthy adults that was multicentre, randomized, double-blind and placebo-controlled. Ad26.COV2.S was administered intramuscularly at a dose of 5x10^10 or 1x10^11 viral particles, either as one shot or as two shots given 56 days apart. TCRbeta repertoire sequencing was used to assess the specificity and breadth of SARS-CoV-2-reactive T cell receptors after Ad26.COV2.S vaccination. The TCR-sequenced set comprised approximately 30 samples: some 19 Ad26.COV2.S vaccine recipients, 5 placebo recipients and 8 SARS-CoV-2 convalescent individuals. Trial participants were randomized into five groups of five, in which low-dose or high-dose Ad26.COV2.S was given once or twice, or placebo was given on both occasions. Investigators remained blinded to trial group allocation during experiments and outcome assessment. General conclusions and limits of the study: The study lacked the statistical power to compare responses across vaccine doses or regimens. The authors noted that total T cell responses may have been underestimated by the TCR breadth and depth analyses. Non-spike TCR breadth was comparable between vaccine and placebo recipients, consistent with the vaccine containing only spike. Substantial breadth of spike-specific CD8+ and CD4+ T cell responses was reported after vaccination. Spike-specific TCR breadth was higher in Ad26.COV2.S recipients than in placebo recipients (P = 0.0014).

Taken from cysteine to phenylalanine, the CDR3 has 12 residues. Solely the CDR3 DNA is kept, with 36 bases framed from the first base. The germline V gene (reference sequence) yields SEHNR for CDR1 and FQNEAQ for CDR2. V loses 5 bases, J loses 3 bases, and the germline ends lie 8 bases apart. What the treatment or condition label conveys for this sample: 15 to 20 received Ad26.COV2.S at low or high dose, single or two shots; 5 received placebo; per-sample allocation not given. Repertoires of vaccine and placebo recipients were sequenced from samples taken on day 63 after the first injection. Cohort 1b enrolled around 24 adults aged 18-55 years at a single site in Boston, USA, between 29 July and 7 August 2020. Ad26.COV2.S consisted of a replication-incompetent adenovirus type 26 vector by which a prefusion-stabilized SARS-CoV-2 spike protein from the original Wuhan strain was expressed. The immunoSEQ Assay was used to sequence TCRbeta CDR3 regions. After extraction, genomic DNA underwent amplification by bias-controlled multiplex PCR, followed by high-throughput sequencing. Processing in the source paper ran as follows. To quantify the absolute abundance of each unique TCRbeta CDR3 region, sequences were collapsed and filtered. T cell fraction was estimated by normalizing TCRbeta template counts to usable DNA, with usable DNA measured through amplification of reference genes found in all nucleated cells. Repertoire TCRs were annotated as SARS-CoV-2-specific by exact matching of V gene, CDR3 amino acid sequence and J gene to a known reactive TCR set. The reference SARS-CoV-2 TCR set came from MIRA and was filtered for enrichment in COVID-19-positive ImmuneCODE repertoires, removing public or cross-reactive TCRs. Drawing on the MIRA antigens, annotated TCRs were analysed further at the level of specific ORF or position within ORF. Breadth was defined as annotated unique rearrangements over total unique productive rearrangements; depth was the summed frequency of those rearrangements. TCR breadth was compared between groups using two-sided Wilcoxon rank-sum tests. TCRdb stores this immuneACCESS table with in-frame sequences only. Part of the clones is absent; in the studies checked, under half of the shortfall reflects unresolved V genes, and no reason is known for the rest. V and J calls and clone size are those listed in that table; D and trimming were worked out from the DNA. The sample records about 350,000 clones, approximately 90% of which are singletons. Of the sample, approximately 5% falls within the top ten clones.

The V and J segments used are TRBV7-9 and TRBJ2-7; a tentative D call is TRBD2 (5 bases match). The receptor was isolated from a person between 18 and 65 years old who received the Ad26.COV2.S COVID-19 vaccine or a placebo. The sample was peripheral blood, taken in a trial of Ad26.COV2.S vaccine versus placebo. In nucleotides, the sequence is TGTGCCAGCAGCCTGGACTTCTACGAGCAGTACTTC. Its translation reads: CASSLDFYEQYF.